These 21 T cell receptor beta chains were all obtained from the same sample, sequenced in a study of PD-1 blockade in classical Hodgkin lymphoma. Time point of the sample: cycle 4 day 1 (C4D1), after less than 7 weeks of nivolumab. After autologous stem cell transplantation all patients relapsed, and prior brentuximab vedotin exposure differed between cohorts. The data were produced by immunoSEQ multiplex PCR, yet TCRdb's version contains in-frame clones alone and is incomplete. The table records some 48,000 clones, about 80% of them present only once. The source was peripheral blood mononuclear cells (PBMCs), collected before the fourth cycle of nivolumab. The receptors here all came from a human donor with classical Hodgkin lymphoma.

The rearrangement joins TRBV29-1 to TRBJ2-3; TRBD1 agrees at 10 bases. This CDR3 is 15 amino acids long. Germline V CDR1 and CDR2: SQVTM, ANQGSEA. Losses at the gene ends were 3 bases for V and 3 bases for J; bases not matched to a gene: 6. CDR3 amino acids: CSVDPDRGLTDTQYF. In DNA form, the CDR3 reads TGCAGCGTTGACCCCGACAGGGGGCTAACAGATACGCAGTATTTT.

The chain has TRBV9 and TRBJ2-3; D possibly corresponds to TRBD2 (7 bases). V was pared by 0 bases and J by 4 bases, with 15 bases between. The CDR3 totals 16 residues. The germline CDR1 and CDR2 sequences are SGDLS and YYNGEE. As DNA, the CDR3 is TGTGCCAGCAGCGTAGGAGGGGGGGCAGATTCAGATACGCAGTATTTT. It translates to CASSVGGGADSDTQYF.

The chain has TRBV4-2 and TRBJ2-7, with 11 positions matching TRBD1. Germline V gene data show CDR1 as LGHNA and CDR2 as YNFKEQ. V trimming: 3 bases; J trimming: 2 bases; junction bases outside the gene matches: 0. The length of the CDR3 is 14 residues. CDR3 nucleotide sequence: TGTGCCAGCAGCCAGGACAGGGGGCCCTACGAGCAGTACTTC. Translated, it gives CASSQDRGPYEQYF.

The CDR3 loop is CASSAFGTGSNYGYTF. The CDR3 DNA reads TGTGCCAGCAGCGCCTTCGGGACAGGGAGTAACTATGGCTACACCTTC. This chain joins TRBV5-4 and TRBJ1-2; TRBD1 matches 9 bases. The germline V gene has CDR1 SGHNT and CDR2 YYREEE (reference sequence). CDR3 length equals 16 residues. Losses at the gene ends were 4 bases for V and 1 base for J; bases not matched to a gene: 8.

The chain couples TRBV15 to TRBJ1-5, with TRBD1 matching 7 bases. The CDR3 sequence is 16 residues long. Germline V gene data show CDR1 as LNHNV and CDR2 as YYDKDF (reference sequence). The trim removed 5 bases at V and 0 bases at J, leaving 7 bases unmatched. This chain's CDR3 is CATSGMTGFSNQPQHF. CDR3 DNA: TGTGCCACCAGCGGGATGACAGGGTTTAGCAATCAGCCCCAGCATTTT.

The chain carries TRBV4-2 and TRBJ2-7; D is unresolved. Germline CDR1 reads LGHNA; CDR2 reads YNFKEQ. Trimming pared 0 bases from V and 0 bases from J, leaving 6 bases between. The length of the CDR3 is 14 residues. CDR3 DNA: TGTGCCAGCAGCCAAGACTACAACTCCTACGAGCAGTACTTC. This sequence encodes CASSQDYNSYEQYF.

This clone appeared once. This rearrangement joins TRBV28 to TRBJ1-2; D call uncertain. Trimming took off 10 bases at V and 4 bases at J, with 13 bases between the two ends. In germline, CDR1 is MDHEN, CDR2 SYDVKM. This CDR3 has 12 residues. CDR3 protein: CATTMGVYGYTF. In DNA, the CDR3 is TGTGCCACGACGATGGGCGTCTATGGCTACACCTTC.

V is TRBV14 and J is TRBJ2-3; 12 bases fit TRBD2. Losses at the gene ends were 2 bases for V and 0 bases for J; bases not matched to a gene: 3. Germline V gene lookup returns CDR1 SGHDN and CDR2 FVKESK. CDR3 size: 17 residues. The chain's CDR3 is CASSQLAGGPSTDTQYF. The DNA for the CDR3 is TGTGCCAGCAGCCAACTAGCGGGGGGGCCCAGCACAGATACGCAGTATTTT.

This clone occurred once. The rearrangement joins TRBV30 to TRBJ2-2; D is uncertain. CDR1 GTSNPN and CDR2 SVGIG come from the germline V gene (reference sequence). The CDR3 runs 14 residues. Trimming left V 3 bases short and J 6 bases short, with 14 bases between. The CDR3 loop is CAWSPLRPPGELFF. The CDR3 nucleotides read TGTGCCTGGAGCCCTCTACGGCCCCCCGGGGAGCTGTTTTTT.

The CDR3 DNA is TGTGCCAGCAGCGTAGGTCGGGGGGGAATAGATACGCAGTATTTT. Its protein product is CASSVGRGGIDTQYF. This chain uses TRBV9 with TRBJ2-3, with 8 bases aligning to TRBD2. The germline CDR1 and CDR2 sequences are SGDLS and YYNGEE. The CDR3 runs 15 residues. The trim removed 0 bases at V and 5 bases at J, leaving 5 bases unmatched.

The V call is TRBV4-1, the J call TRBJ1-2; tentatively, D is TRBD1 (5 bases). V lost 6 bases to trimming and J lost 3 bases, with 20 bases between them. The CDR3 is made up of 16 amino acids. Germline lookup yields CDR1 MGHRA and CDR2 YSYEKL. The CDR3 here is CASSLTSNQGHYGYTF. CDR3 DNA: TGCGCCAGCAGTCTTACATCGAATCAGGGCCACTATGGCTACACCTTC.

The V gene is TRBV9, the J gene TRBJ2-3; TRBD2 matches at 8 bases. CDR1 is SGDLS and CDR2 is YYNGEE in the germline V gene. The CDR3 sequence is 16 residues long. V was pared by 3 bases and J by 4 bases, with 10 bases of the junction left unmatched. CDR3 sequence (DNA): TGTGCCAGCAGCGGGGCCTCCGGACTAGCTGCAGATACGCAGTATTTT. Residues: CASSGASGLAADTQYF.

The chain links TRBV4-1 to TRBJ2-7; 8 bases are shared with TRBD2. With 0 bases clipped from V and 0 bases from J, the junction kept 4 bases outside the gene matches. This CDR3 has 16 amino acids. Germline V gene data show CDR1 as MGHRA and CDR2 as YSYEKL. The CDR3, as DNA: TGCGCCAGCAGCCAAGACGTAGCGGGGCGCTCCTACGAGCAGTACTTC. Amino acid sequence: CASSQDVAGRSYEQYF.

The gene calls are TRBV5-6 and TRBJ1-3, with TRBD1 identical over 10 bases. V shed 4 bases and J 2 bases; nucleotides not matched to a gene: 3. Germline V gene data show CDR1 as SGHDT and CDR2 as YYEEEE. This CDR3 is 15 amino acids long. Here the CDR3 reads CASSLDRGPGNTIYF. The CDR3 DNA follows: TGTGCCAGCAGCCTCGACAGGGGGCCTGGAAACACCATATATTTT.

With regard to this clone: The identical CDR3 is also encoded by other nucleotide sequences in the sample. J is TRBJ1-2 and V is TRBV30; D gene ambiguous. V shed 2 bases and J shed 6 bases, with 10 bases lying between them. This CDR3 is 12 amino acids long. Germline CDR1 GTSNPN, CDR2 SVGIG (reference sequence). The DNA for the CDR3 is TGTGCCTGGAGTCCGGCAGGAGATGGCTACACCTTC. Protein: CAWSPAGDGYTF.

This chain links TRBV5-1 with TRBJ1-2, with D perhaps matching TRBD1 (6 bases). The CDR3 sequence is 14 residues long. Germline V gives CDR1 SGHRS, CDR2 YFSETQ. V was trimmed by 1 base and J by 8 bases, leaving 15 bases between them. CDR3 sequence reads: CASSLPQGVGGYTF. In nucleotides, the CDR3 is TGCGCCAGCAGCTTGCCACAGGGCGTGGGGGGCTACACCTTC.

The chain carries TRBV25-1 and TRBJ2-7; D ambiguous. V lost 2 bases and J lost 3, with 8 bases in between. The CDR3 sequence is 13 residues long. The germline V gene encodes CDR1 MGHDK and CDR2 SYGVNS. The DNA of the CDR3 is TGTGCCAGCAGTGAAAGCCTAGTCTACGAGCAGTACTTC. Its protein is CASSESLVYEQYF.

This clone showed up just a few times. The chain joins TRBV10-3 to TRBJ2-7; perhaps TRBD1 as D (5 bases). Trimming stripped 5 bases from V and 2 bases from J, with 16 bases between. There are 15 residues in the CDR3. CDR1 ENHRY and CDR2 SYGVKD come from the germline V gene. CDR3 region: CAISNGKGLAYEQYF. CDR3 in DNA: TGTGCCATCAGTAATGGGAAGGGGCTCGCCTACGAGCAGTACTTC.

CDR3 DNA sequence: TGTGCCAGCAGTGACGACGGTAGAGGGGAGGTAACCGGGGAGCTGTTTTTT. Translated: CASSDDGRGEVTGELFF. The chain couples TRBV2 to TRBJ2-2; maybe TRBD2 (6 bases). Trimming removed 3 bases from V and 5 bases from J, with 19 bases in between. Germline V gene sequence: CDR1 SNHLY, CDR2 FYNNEI. The CDR3 spans 17 residues.

This clone was recorded once. The rearrangement joins TRBV18 to TRBJ1-4; D not certain. V was shortened by 0 bases and J by 0 bases, with 2 bases between the two germline ends. The CDR3 spans 14 residues. Germline CDR1 is KGHSH and CDR2 is LQKENI. This chain's CDR3 is CASSPPSTNEKLFF. CDR3 DNA sequence: TGTGCCAGCTCACCACCGTCAACTAATGAAAAACTGTTTTTT.

The chain recombines TRBV5-6 with TRBJ2-1; 8 bases map to TRBD1. The CDR3 has 17 amino acids. CDR1 is SGHDT and CDR2 is YYEEEE in the germline V gene. Trimming at V came to 0 bases and at J to 2 bases, leaving 7 bases not matched to a gene. The CDR3: CASSLVSDRGTYNEQFF. In nucleotides, the CDR3 is TGTGCCAGCAGCTTGGTATCTGACAGGGGCACCTACAATGAGCAGTTCTTC. Drawing the rest from reference TRBV5-6 and TRBJ2-1, the complete variable domain is DAGVTQSPTHLIKTRGQQVTLRCSPKSGHDTVSWYQQALGQGPQFIFQYYEEEERQRGNFPDRFSGHQFPNYSSELNVNALLLGDSALYLCASSLVSDRGTYNEQFFGPGTRLTVL.